The 29 T cell receptor beta chains listed next were all sequenced from one sample in a study of post-analysis software for immune sequencing data. Unique molecular identifiers tagged the TCR beta cDNA libraries. TCRdb re-analysed the PCR reads in MiXCR, keeping a single row per CDR3 protein. The table shows around 250,000 distinct CDR3 sequences, with less than 40% occurring only once. Study-level findings and limits: In patients, TRBV5-6, TRBV5-1 and TRBV20-1 belonged to roughly 5 TRBV segments found more frequently than in controls.

Their antigen targets remain unknown. Sequenced sample: blood. These receptors were taken from a girl aged 10 to 17 with multiple sclerosis.

This clonotype occurred many times. The J gene is TRBJ1-1, the V gene TRBV9, with a tentative D call TRBD1 (6 bases). CDR3 length: 14 residues. Trimming left V 3 bases short and J 1 base short, with 10 bases between. The germline gives CDR1 SGDLS, CDR2 YYNGEE. For the CDR3, the DNA is TGTGCCAGCAGCGCCTCGACAGGGAACACTGAAGCTTTCTTT. Residues: CASSASTGNTEAFF. The full variable domain, completed using reference TRBV9 and TRBJ1-1, is DSGVTQTPKHLITATGQRVTLRCSPRSGDLSVYWYQQSLDQGLQFLIQYYNGEERAKGNILERFSAQQFPDLHSELNLSSLELGDSALYFCASSASTGNTEAFFGQGTRLTVV.

This chain connects TRBV7-8 to TRBJ2-7; 7 bases are a match to TRBD1. The CDR3 has 16 amino acids. Germline V gene data show CDR1 as SGHVS and CDR2 as FQNEAQ. The V and J ends lost 5 bases and 0 bases, in that order; junction bases with no gene match: 10. CDR3 in amino acids: CASSPLWDSYSYEQYF. The CDR3 bases are TGTGCCAGCAGCCCCTTGTGGGACAGCTACTCCTACGAGCAGTACTTC.

A few counts support this clonotype. The chain employs TRBV20-1 and TRBJ2-3; D gene ambiguous. This CDR3 contains 14 residues. The V end was cut by 3 bases, the J end by 0 bases, with 10 bases between. Germline V gene lookup returns CDR1 DFQATT and CDR2 SNEGSKA (reference sequence). The CDR3 bases are TGCAGTGCTAGTACAGCGCAAAGCACAGATACGCAGTATTTT. Its protein is CSASTAQSTDTQYF.

Worth noting for this clonotype: Being one base from a much bigger clone, this may be a read error. The genes are TRBV7-2 and TRBJ2-3; D uncertain. The V and J ends lost 4 bases and 4 bases respectively, with 18 bases between them. The germline CDR1 and CDR2 sequences are SGHTA and FQGNSA. The CDR3 has 16 residues. Here the CDR3 DNA reads TGTGCCAGCAGCTCGACAAGGGCTTCACCCCCAGATACGCAGTATTTT. Translating it yields CASSSTRASPPDTQYF.

Note on this clonotype: A read error may be the cause here, since a much bigger clone is one base away. The gene calls are TRBV4-2 and TRBJ1-4; weak D call: TRBD1 (5 bases). Trimming pared 0 bases from V and 5 bases from J, leaving 10 bases between. Per the germline V gene, CDR1 is LGHNA and CDR2 is YNFKEQ. CDR3 size: 15 residues. CDR3 nucleotide sequence: TGTGCCAGCAGCCAAGATGCACGGGGGAATGAAAAACTGTTTTTT. This codes for CASSQDARGNEKLFF.

This chain joins TRBV6-5 and TRBJ2-7; D is perhaps TRBD1 (5 bases). There are 13 residues in the CDR3. V lost 2 bases and J lost 3, with 8 bases in between. Germline CDR1 and CDR2: MNHEY and SVGAGI. The CDR3, as DNA: TGTGCCAGCAGTTACGACAGTAACTACGAGCAGTACTTC. Encoded protein: CASSYDSNYEQYF.

The gene calls are TRBV5-1 and TRBJ2-7; 12 nucleotides match TRBD2. Losses at the gene ends were 4 bases for V and 0 bases for J; bases not matched to a gene: 8. Germline V gene data show CDR1 as SGHRS and CDR2 as YFSETQ. The CDR3 is made up of 17 amino acids. The CDR3 protein is CASSLRTSGVPSYEQYF. In nucleotides, the CDR3 is TGCGCCAGCAGCCTCCGGACTAGCGGGGTGCCCTCCTACGAGCAGTACTTC.

This clonotype was seen only a few times. This may come from a read error, since a much larger clone is one base off. The chain is built from TRBV6-5 and TRBJ2-3, with 7 bases matching TRBD2. CDR1 and CDR2 from the germline V gene are MNHEY and SVGAGI. This CDR3 has 13 amino acids. CDR3 region: CASSLAVTDTRYF. The CDR3 DNA follows: TGTGCCAGCAGCCTAGCGGTCACAGATACGCGGTATTTT.

The sample holds a few counts of this clonotype. A clone one base away is much larger, so this may be a read error. This chain uses TRBV28 with TRBJ2-1, with 8 bases that match TRBD2. Germline CDR1 and CDR2: MDHEN and SYDVKM. The trim removed 2 bases at V and 8 bases at J, leaving 5 bases unmatched. This CDR3 region has 14 residues. CDR3 bases: TGTGCCAGCAGTTTAGTGGGACTAGGCTATGAGCAGTTCTTC. Amino acid sequence: CASSLVGLGYEQFF.

This chain links TRBV7-8 with TRBJ2-1; 12 bases agree with TRBD1. Germline V lookup: CDR1 SGHVS, CDR2 FQNEAQ. This CDR3 is built from 15 residues. J gave up 13 bases and V 8 bases, and 15 bases lay outside the gene matches. CDR3 sequence: CASGQRGDRGREQFF. Here the CDR3 DNA reads TGTGCCAGCGGCCAGAGGGGGGACAGGGGGCGGGAACAGTTCTTC.

This clonotype was seen repeatedly, ten times or more. This chain connects TRBV24-1 to TRBJ2-1, with D possibly matching TRBD2 (6 bases). The germline V gene encodes CDR1 KGHDR and CDR2 SFDVKD. The V end lost 3 bases, the J end lost 11 bases, and 16 bases lay between the germline ends. This CDR3 contains 14 residues. The CDR3 sequence is CATSDAGRAVQQFF. The CDR3 DNA reads TGTGCCACCAGTGATGCGGGACGGGCGGTTCAGCAGTTCTTC.

This clonotype was recorded at least ten times. V is TRBV5-1 and J is TRBJ1-2; TRBD1 aligns across 8 bases. Germline V lookup: CDR1 SGHRS, CDR2 YFSETQ. The V and J ends lost 4 bases and 6 bases, in that order; junction bases with no gene match: 11. The CDR3 is 15 amino acids. This CDR3 reads CASSTGQGAEDGYTF. CDR3 nucleotide sequence: TGCGCCAGCAGCACCGGGCAGGGGGCGGAGGATGGCTACACCTTC.

As DNA, the CDR3 is TGCAGCGTTGAAGTAGCGGGAGAACCCTATGAGCAGTTCTTC. It encodes CSVEVAGEPYEQFF. The rearrangement joins TRBV29-1 to TRBJ2-1; 9 bases align to TRBD2. The CDR3 loop spans 14 amino acids. The ends lost 1 base at V and 8 bases at J; junction bases unmatched: 6. CDR1 is SQVTM and CDR2 is ANQGSEA in the germline V gene.

In DNA, the CDR3 is TGTGCCAGCAGCCTGACCGGGACTAGCCACGAGCAGTACTTC. This encodes CASSLTGTSHEQYF. The V call is TRBV7-8, the J call TRBJ2-7; 9 bases map to TRBD2. Looked up from germline, CDR1 is SGHVS and CDR2 is FQNEAQ. V lost 5 bases and J lost 5; bases outside the gene matches: 7. The CDR3 is 14 residues long.

The chain carries TRBV20-1 and TRBJ2-1; 12 nucleotides agree with TRBD2. J gave up 5 bases and V 4 bases, and 12 bases lay outside the gene matches. Germline V lookup: CDR1 DFQATT, CDR2 SNEGSKA (reference sequence). The CDR3 is 17 amino acids. The CDR3 DNA is TGCAGTGCTAAAGGACTAGCGGGGTCCGCTCCTAACAATGAGCAGTTCTTC. Translation: CSAKGLAGSAPNNEQFF.

This clonotype was seen many times. The rearrangement uses TRBV6-1 and TRBJ2-5, with TRBD2 identical over 7 bases. V shed 4 bases and J 0 bases; nucleotides not matched to a gene: 5. The germline CDR1 and CDR2 sequences are MNHNS and SASEGT. This CDR3 has 15 residues. The CDR3 protein is CASSASSGYQETQYF. The CDR3 DNA reads TGTGCCAGCAGTGCTTCTAGCGGATACCAAGAGACCCAGTACTTC.

Details on this clonotype: The junction departs from the called germline gene at one end, perhaps through a read error. The CDR3 loop reads CVSSLQGQAQAFF. In nucleotides, the CDR3 is TGTGTCAGCAGCTTACAGGGGCAGGCTCAAGCTTTCTTT. The J gene is TRBJ1-1, the V gene TRBV7-3; TRBD1 aligns across 7 bases. Germline CDR1 reads SGHTA; CDR2 reads FQGTGA. CDR3 length equals 13 residues.

The rearrangement links TRBV10-3 to TRBJ2-3; D may be TRBD1 or TRBD2 (5 bases each). From germline, CDR1 is ENHRY and CDR2 SYGVKD. V lost 8 bases, J lost 0 bases, and 15 bases lay in between. The length of the CDR3 is 15 residues. CDR3 loop: CAIARDRASTDTQYF. The CDR3, as DNA: TGTGCCATCGCCCGGGACCGTGCTAGCACAGATACGCAGTATTTT.

This clonotype was recorded many times. The gene calls are TRBV7-2 and TRBJ2-1; TRBD2 aligns across 10 bases. The CDR3 has 16 amino acids. J gave up 8 bases and V 5 bases, and 12 bases lay outside the gene matches. Germline V gene data show CDR1 as SGHTA and CDR2 as FQGNSA. The CDR3 sequence is CASSHPLAGPGDEQFF. The CDR3 DNA follows: TGTGCCAGCAGCCACCCACTAGCGGGGCCGGGGGATGAGCAGTTCTTC.

This clonotype was observed many times. The chain employs TRBV6-4 and TRBJ1-4; D remains unclear. The CDR3 length is 13 residues. Trimming stripped 6 bases from V and 0 bases from J, with 5 bases between. Germline CDR1 is MRHNA and CDR2 is SNTAGT. CDR3 loop: CASSRATNEKLFF. The CDR3 DNA follows: TGTGCCAGCAGCCGTGCAACTAATGAAAAACTGTTTTTT.

This clonotype has ten or more counts. The chain couples TRBV20-1 to TRBJ2-5, with D perhaps TRBD1 (6 bases). Trimming removed 2 bases from V and 3 bases from J, with 7 bases in between. The CDR3 covers 12 residues. Germline CDR1 and CDR2: DFQATT and SNEGSKA (reference sequence). This CDR3 is CSARYREETQYF. CDR3 DNA sequence: TGCAGTGCTAGATACAGGGAAGAGACCCAGTACTTC.

The sample holds many counts of this clonotype. The chain joins TRBV15 to TRBJ1-2; no clear D gene. Trimming removed 4 bases at V and 8 bases at J, with 20 bases between. Germline V gene lookup returns CDR1 LNHNV and CDR2 YYDKDF (reference sequence). CDR3 size: 15 residues. The CDR3 DNA is TGTGCCACCAGCAATCCCGGCCGCACTCACGGGGGCTACACCTTC. The encoded protein is CATSNPGRTHGGYTF.

The sample holds a few counts of this clonotype. The gene calls are TRBV20-1 and TRBJ1-5, with TRBD1 matching 8 bases. The CDR3 is 13 residues long. Germline CDR1 and CDR2: DFQATT and SNEGSKA (reference sequence). The ends lost 8 bases at V and 7 bases at J; junction bases unmatched: 10. The CDR3 nucleotides are TGCAGTACCGTAGGACAGGGCCACCAGCCCCAGCATTTT. This gives the protein CSTVGQGHQPQHF.

The CDR3 region is CSARDPYGAGDTQYF. CDR3 bases: TGCAGTGCTAGAGATCCGTATGGGGCAGGGGATACGCAGTATTTT. The chain is built from TRBV20-1 and TRBJ2-3, with D possibly TRBD1 on 5 matching bases. The CDR3 loop spans 15 amino acids. The ends were cut back, 0 bases at V and 6 bases at J, with 16 bases in the middle. Germline CDR1 is DFQATT and CDR2 is SNEGSKA (reference sequence).

This clonotype was detected ten times or more. The chain carries TRBV6-4 and TRBJ2-1, with D unclear. This CDR3 contains 12 residues. The ends were cut back, 2 bases at V and 12 bases at J, with 11 bases in the middle. CDR1 is MRHNA, CDR2 SNTAGT, per germline. The CDR3 DNA is TGTGCCAGCAGTGACCCGACAAGAGGGCAGTTCTTC. Amino acids: CASSDPTRGQFF.

This clonotype was detected only a few times. A read error may explain this, as a much larger clone is one base away. This chain connects TRBV5-5 to TRBJ2-5; D perhaps matches TRBD2 (7 bases). Trimming stripped 3 bases from V and 11 bases from J, with 26 bases between. The germline gives CDR1 SGHKS, CDR2 YYEKEE (reference sequence). This CDR3 contains 16 residues. The CDR3, as DNA: TGTGCCAGCAGCTACCGGTCGGGGGGCGGCTACAATGAGCAGTACTTC. As protein: CASSYRSGGGYNEQYF.

The genes are TRBV12-3 or TRBV12-4 and TRBJ2-2, with TRBD1 as a possible D gene (6 bases). There are 15 residues in the CDR3. V gave up 7 bases and J gave up 4 bases, with 16 bases separating them. The CDR3 here is CASTIQGPVTGELFF. CDR3 coding DNA: TGTGCCAGCACTATCCAGGGGCCGGTCACCGGGGAGCTGTTTTTT.

The chain recombines TRBV6-4 with TRBJ2-1, with D perhaps assigned TRBD1 or TRBD2 (5 bases each). V was shortened by 0 bases and J by 7 bases, with 7 bases between the two germline ends. Looked up from germline, CDR1 is MRHNA and CDR2 is SNTAGT. This CDR3 spans 13 amino acids. CDR3 amino acids: CASSDSGENEQFF. The CDR3 nucleotides are TGTGCCAGCAGTGACTCAGGGGAGAATGAGCAGTTCTTC.

This clonotype was counted many times. The chain combines TRBV12-3 or TRBV12-4 with TRBJ2-5, with 9 nucleotides matching TRBD1. This CDR3 contains 15 residues. J was trimmed by 4 bases and V by 4 bases; bases with no gene match: 7. CDR3 in amino acids: CASSSSTGGLETQYF. DNA for the CDR3: TGTGCCAGCAGTTCTAGTACAGGGGGCTTAGAGACCCAGTACTTC.